This T cell receptor (beta chain) appears in the sequencing data of a study of cytomegalovirus exposure and HLA in healthy donors. Study results and limitations: In a later analysis, HLA-associated beta chains showed higher expansion and lower generation probabilities than comparable chains. The number of N-insertions in an Asian-associated ancestry cluster was reportedly below the approximately 700-donor mean in a later analysis.

Researchers ran the PCR with 60 Vbeta and 13 Jbeta primers. Produced via immunoSEQ multiplex PCR; TCRdb's table is partial and in-frame only. The sample records about 120,000 clones, 80% being singletons. Details on this clone: Its specificity is not known.

The sequence was collected from a female donor in good health and CMV-seropositive. Specimen: PBMCs.

The CDR3 DNA reads TGTGCCTGGGCGGTTGGCGGGGATACGCAGTATTTT. Amino acids: CAWAVGGDTQYF. The chain couples TRBV30 to TRBJ2-3; weak D call: TRBD2 (5 bases). Trimming removed 5 bases from V and 6 bases from J, with 12 bases in between. Germline V CDR1 and CDR2: GTSNPN, SVGIG (reference sequence). There are 12 residues in the CDR3.